This T cell receptor (beta chain) was found in a study of T-cell reconstitution after alpha-beta-depleted transplantation in children. Molecular barcoding with unique molecular identifiers was used for the TCRbeta library. MiXCR was run by TCRdb on the PCR reads, yielding one entry per CDR3 protein. Here the sample spans about 280,000 distinct CDR3 sequences, approximately 10% being singletons. General study results and limits: Surviving recipient T cells and thymic progenitors produced the high day-60 TCRbeta diversity seen in some patients. Newly made T cells mostly supplied T-cell counts and diversity one year after transplant. At around two months after transplant, the alpha-beta T cells were reportedly derived from several hundred expanded clones that came from non-depleted graft cells.

This clonotype showed up many times. Its antigen is unknown. V lost 4 bases and J lost 4, with 5 bases in between. Germline V gives CDR1 ENHRY, CDR2 SYGVKD. The CDR3 length is 13 residues. The TCR originated in a male patient aged 2-10 years who had a stem cell transplant for chronic granulomatous disease, so the T cells may come from the graft donor. The rearrangement links TRBV10-3 to TRBJ2-6; D gene ambiguous. This specimen was peripheral blood, taken 180 days after TCRalphabeta/CD19-depleted stem cell transplant. This CDR3 is CAISAQGANVLTF. In DNA form, the CDR3 reads TGTGCCATCAGTGCTCAGGGGGCCAACGTCCTGACTTTC.